This T cell receptor (beta chain) was sequenced in a study of T cell repertoires in cytomegalovirus infection (dated by TCRdb to between 2018 and 2020). Regarding the study in general: Recently identified HLA-C-restricted CMV epitopes, whose presentation resists viral immunomodulation, were targeted by peptide stimulations together with well-studied HLA-B-restricted epitopes. Donor HLA type was relevant to the analysis, because carriage of CMV infection together with the matching HLA type was indicated by public TCR beta signatures. Broad study findings and their caveats: Cumulative frequency of public TCR beta family members discriminated carriers of CMV infection plus the relevant HLA type in this cohort and an independent roughly 350-donor cohort. The ex vivo response was dominated by HLA-C-restricted CMV-specific TCR beta clonotypes, which also provided the single most frequent clonotype in two of eight donors.

The sequencer listed for this sample is Illumina HiSeq 1500. TCRdb applied fastp at Q25 and MiXCR to the public reads, then kept only in-frame beta chains. Each record represents a unique CDR3 protein, reported with the most common genes and DNA among its rows. Counted in this sample were some 560,000 distinct CDR3 sequences; 40% of them appeared once. The ten biggest clones cover roughly 50% of the sample. The germline V and J ends show losses of 3 bases and 0 bases respectively, and no gene match explains 8 bases of the junction. The CDR3, from cysteine to phenylalanine, totals 16 residues. Just CDR3 DNA is preserved here, 48 bases in frame from base 1. CDR1 is given as SGHTA and CDR2 as FQGNSA, both from the germline V gene. The treatment or condition label on this specimen signifies: in vitro stimulation with specific CMV peptide epitopes to enrich CMV-specific T cells. Comment on this clonotype: Its antigen has not been determined. No base quality values were provided; no much bigger clone lies one nucleotide off.

The origin of this receptor is a human donor in good health (CMV status not recorded). Some clones in this sample may be carry-over from other donors' samples. The chain employs TRBV7-2 and TRBJ2-7; TRBD1 matches 7 bases in the middle. Specimen: cultured PBMCs, collected from culture after CMV antigen stimulation. The sequence in DNA is TGTGCCAGCAGCTTCAGGACAGGACCCAGCTCCTACGAGCAGTACTTC. Translated, this gives CASSFRTGPSSYEQYF.